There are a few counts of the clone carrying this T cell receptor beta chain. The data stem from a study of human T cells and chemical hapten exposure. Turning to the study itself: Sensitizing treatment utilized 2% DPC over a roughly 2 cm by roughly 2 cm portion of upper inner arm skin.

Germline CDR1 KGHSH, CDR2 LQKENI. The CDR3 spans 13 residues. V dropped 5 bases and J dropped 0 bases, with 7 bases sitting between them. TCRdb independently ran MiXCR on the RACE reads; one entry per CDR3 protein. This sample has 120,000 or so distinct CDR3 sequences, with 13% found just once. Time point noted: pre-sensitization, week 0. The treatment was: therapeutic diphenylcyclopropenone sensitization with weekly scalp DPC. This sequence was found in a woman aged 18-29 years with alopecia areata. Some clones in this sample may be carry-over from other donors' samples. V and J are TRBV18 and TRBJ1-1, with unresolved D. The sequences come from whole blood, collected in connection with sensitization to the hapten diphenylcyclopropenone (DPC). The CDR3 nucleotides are TGTGCCAGCTCAAGGGCAATGAACACTGAAGCTTTCTTT. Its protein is CASSRAMNTEAFF. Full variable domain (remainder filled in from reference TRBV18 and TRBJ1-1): NAGVMQNPRHLVRRRGQEARLRCSPMKGHSHVYWYRQLPEEGLKFMVYLQKENIIDESGMPKERFSAEFPKEGPSILRIQQVVRGDSAAYFCASSRAMNTEAFFGQGTRLTVV.